The next 20 T cell receptor beta chains were all read from a single sample in a study of shared clonotypes between healthy human individuals (TCRdb year 2020). Receptors were amplified or captured by the immunoSEQ multiplex PCR assay. TCRdb re-hosts the immuneACCESS table, in-frame sequences only. Its copies lack some clones; in the studies checked, an unresolved V gene accounts for under half of them, and the cause for the rest is not known. This sample is represented by 950,000 to 1,100,000 clones; roughly 70% of them were singletons. The ten largest clones add up to approximately 1.5% of the sample. The sample comprised memory CD4+ T cells sorted from blood. The sample's cell subset or site, from its label and the paper: CD45RA-negative fraction. The receptors were sampled from a man aged 18 to 29 in good health.

The table lists this clone with a few counts. This chain links TRBV7-9 with TRBJ2-7; D perhaps matches TRBD1 (6 bases). Trimming took off 0 bases at V and 5 bases at J, with 11 bases between the two ends. Germline V gives CDR1 SEHNR, CDR2 FQNEAQ (reference sequence). This CDR3 region has 14 residues. The CDR3 region is CASSLASGGHEQYF. DNA for the CDR3: TGTGCCAGCAGCTTAGCCTCTGGGGGCCACGAGCAGTACTTC.

The chain carries TRBV7-8 and TRBJ2-4; D not certain. V lost 3 bases and J lost 3, with 12 bases in between. This CDR3 comprises 15 residues. Germline V gene data show CDR1 as SGHVS and CDR2 as FQNEAQ. The CDR3 DNA sequence: TGTGCCAGCAGCTTTGTCCGGGTTGGCAAAAACATTCAGTACTTC. Amino acid sequence: CASSFVRVGKNIQYF.

The chain carries TRBV2 and TRBJ1-1, with D possibly matching TRBD1 (6 bases). The V and J ends lost 2 bases and 6 bases respectively, with 16 bases between them. Germline values: CDR1 SNHLY, CDR2 FYNNEI. The CDR3 extends over 15 amino acids. CDR3 bases: TGTGCCAGCAGTGAACTAGGAGGGGGGGGCCCTGAAGCTTTCTTT. This gives the protein CASSELGGGGPEAFF.

This rearrangement joins TRBV5-4 to TRBJ1-1; weak D call: TRBD1 (6 bases). The V end was cut by 3 bases, the J end by 0 bases, with 15 bases between. The CDR3 totals 16 residues. CDR1 SGHNT and CDR2 YYREEE come from the germline V gene (reference sequence). The chain's CDR3 is CASSSGGPNVNTEAFF. The CDR3 DNA follows: TGTGCCAGCAGCTCTGGGGGGCCTAACGTGAACACTGAAGCTTTCTTT.

This clone turned up a few times. This rearrangement joins TRBV4-3 to TRBJ2-1; TRBD1 matches 11 bases. Germline V gene sequence: CDR1 LGHNA, CDR2 YSLEER. The trim removed 5 bases at V and 2 bases at J, leaving 5 bases unmatched. This CDR3 region has 16 residues. Here the CDR3 reads CASSARTGGAYNEQFF. For the CDR3, the DNA is TGCGCCAGCAGCGCGCGGACAGGGGGCGCCTACAATGAGCAGTTCTTC.

V usage is TRBV7-3 and J usage is TRBJ2-1; D is perhaps TRBD1 or TRBD2 (5 bases each). The V gene lost 0 bases and the J gene lost 10 bases, with 10 bases spanning the gap. Germline V gene sequence: CDR1 SGHTA, CDR2 FQGTGA. The CDR3 runs to 13 residues. CDR3 residues: CASSLTVRGEQFF. The CDR3 DNA reads TGTGCCAGCAGCTTAACGGTGAGGGGCGAGCAGTTCTTC.

The rearrangement links TRBV7-2 to TRBJ1-5; 8 bases map to TRBD1. Trimming cost V 0 bases and J 1 base; bases outside gene matches: 2. The CDR3 is 16 amino acids. CDR1 and CDR2 from the germline V gene are SGHTA and FQGNSA. CDR3 amino acids: CASSLADRASNQPQHF. The CDR3 DNA sequence: TGTGCCAGCAGCTTAGCGGACAGGGCGAGCAATCAGCCCCAGCATTTT.

This clone was seen a few times. The chain employs TRBV10-3 and TRBJ2-7; 9 bases line up with TRBD2. The V segment lost 6 bases and the J segment 0 bases; nucleotides outside the gene matches: 6. There are 15 residues in the CDR3. Germline CDR1 is ENHRY and CDR2 is SYGVKD. CDR3 protein: CAIRNSGSSSYEQYF. CDR3 sequence (DNA): TGTGCCATCAGGAATAGCGGGAGCTCCTCCTACGAGCAGTACTTC.

In DNA, the CDR3 is TGTGCCAGCAAGGTGGGAGGCTCCTACAATGAGCAGTTCTTC. Translating gives CASKVGGSYNEQFF. The gene calls are TRBV2 and TRBJ2-1; D perhaps matches TRBD2 (6 bases). This CDR3 comprises 14 residues. Per the germline V gene, CDR1 is SNHLY and CDR2 is FYNNEI. Trimming took 7 bases from V and 0 from J, leaving 10 bases between them.

This chain uses TRBV30 with TRBJ1-6; the D is unclear. From germline, CDR1 is GTSNPN and CDR2 SVGIG (reference sequence). This CDR3 has 17 residues. Trimming shortened V by 4 bases and J by 5 bases, and 21 bases separated the two germline ends. The chain's CDR3 is CAWKPVYGALNNSPLHF. CDR3 sequence (DNA): TGTGCCTGGAAGCCCGTATACGGTGCTCTCAATAATTCACCCCTCCACTTT.

The chain couples TRBV2 to TRBJ1-1; D is unclear. There are 11 residues in the CDR3. Germline V CDR1 and CDR2: SNHLY, FYNNEI. Between the trimmed V and J ends, which lost 9 bases and 1 base, there was a span of 6 bases. The CDR3 DNA is TGTGCCAGTAAAACGAACACTGAAGCTTTCTTT. It is translated as CASKTNTEAFF.

About this clone: Different DNA sequences within this sample yield the same CDR3. This rearrangement joins TRBV7-2 to TRBJ2-2; D gene ambiguous. Germline CDR1 and CDR2: SGHTA and FQGNSA. With 6 bases removed from V and 3 bases from J, the gap between germline ends came to 5 bases. The CDR3 consists of 12 residues. CDR3 loop: CASSYYTGELFF. The CDR3, as DNA: TGTGCCAGCAGTTATTACACCGGGGAGCTGTTTTTT.

The J gene is TRBJ2-5, the V gene TRBV9; 11 nucleotides align to TRBD1. CDR1 SGDLS and CDR2 YYNGEE come from the germline V gene. The CDR3 length is 17 residues. The V segment lost 0 bases and the J segment 5 bases; nucleotides outside the gene matches: 9. CDR3 loop: CASSVGPGQGALETQYF. CDR3 nucleotides: TGTGCCAGCAGCGTAGGACCCGGACAGGGGGCATTGGAGACCCAGTACTTC.

In this sample, this clone turned up a few times. A far larger clone is only one base removed, so a read error is likely. The chain recombines TRBV25-1 with TRBJ1-1; D unresolved. Germline-derived CDR1 and CDR2 are MGHDK and SYGVNS. The CDR3 has 11 residues. V shed 8 bases and J shed 1 base, with 5 bases lying between them. As DNA, the CDR3 is TGTGCCAGCCTGCAGAACACTGAAGCTTTCTTT. It yields the protein CASLQNTEAFF.

The chain links TRBV5-1 to TRBJ1-4; D gene uncertain. Trimming removed 4 bases from V and 8 bases from J, with 6 bases in between. The V gene's germline CDR1 is SGHRS and CDR2 YFSETQ. This CDR3 has 11 residues. The CDR3: CASSRGEKLFF. CDR3 sequence (DNA): TGCGCCAGCAGCCGAGGGGAAAAACTGTTTTTT.

The chain employs TRBV28 and TRBJ2-7; the D gene is possibly TRBD1 (6 bases). Germline V lookup: CDR1 MDHEN, CDR2 SYDVKM. CDR3 length equals 16 residues. Between the trimmed V and J ends, which lost 5 bases and 3 bases, there was a span of 20 bases. CDR3 in DNA: TGTGCCAGCAGTAGTTTCCGGAACAGGGAAGGCTACGAGCAGTACTTC. As protein: CASSSFRNREGYEQYF.

This clone was seen just once. The chain employs TRBV7-9 and TRBJ1-4; D is possibly TRBD1 (5 bases). V dropped 7 bases and J dropped 6 bases, with 15 bases sitting between them. The CDR3 runs to 14 residues. Looked up from germline, CDR1 is SEHNR and CDR2 is FQNEAQ (reference sequence). The CDR3 loop is CASTRGPPYEKLFF. The CDR3 nucleotides are TGTGCCAGCACAAGGGGTCCCCCGTATGAAAAACTGTTTTTT.

This chain connects TRBV2 to TRBJ2-7; 8 bases align to TRBD2. CDR1 and CDR2 from the germline V gene are SNHLY and FYNNEI. The CDR3 consists of 15 residues. The V and J ends lost 6 bases and 5 bases, in that order; junction bases with no gene match: 12. CDR3 sequence reads: CASSVTGGPFDEQYF. The CDR3 DNA follows: TGTGCCAGCAGCGTAACGGGAGGGCCGTTCGACGAGCAGTACTTC. The full variable domain, with the rest looked up from reference TRBV2 and TRBJ2-7, is EPEVTQTPSHQVTQMGQEVILRCVPISNHLYFYWYRQILGQKVEFLVSFYNNEISEKSEIFDDQFSVERPDGSNFTLKIRSTKLEDSAMYFCASSVTGGPFDEQYFGPGTRLTVT.

This sequence joins TRBV5-1 and TRBJ1-4; D is ambiguous. The ends were cut back, 1 base at V and 5 bases at J, with 9 bases in the middle. In germline, CDR1 is SGHRS, CDR2 YFSETQ. The CDR3 length is 14 residues. The CDR3 loop reads CASSLPSLNEKLFF. For the CDR3, the DNA is TGCGCCAGCAGCTTGCCTAGCCTCAATGAAAAACTGTTTTTT.

This chain links TRBV5-1 with TRBJ2-3; D is unresolved. The CDR3 is made up of 14 amino acids. CDR1 is SGHRS and CDR2 is YFSETQ in the germline V gene. Trimming removed 4 bases at V and 0 bases at J, with 9 bases between. This CDR3 reads CASSGHTSTDTQYF. Here the CDR3 DNA reads TGCGCCAGCAGCGGCCATACTAGCACAGATACGCAGTATTTT.